The subject of this entry is one TCR beta chain. This CDR3 is 13 amino acids long. Germline values: CDR1 SNHLY, CDR2 FYNNEI. V trimming: 6 bases; J trimming: 6 bases; junction bases outside the gene matches: 5. The data were obtained in a study of blood T cell repertoires in COVID-19. In the study overall: Spain, Italy and the United States supplied samples that represented acute and convalescent COVID-19.

Measured with immunoSEQ multiplex PCR; TCRdb has only the in-frame clones, and not every one. The sample has approximately 220,000 clones; around four fifths are singletons. J is TRBJ1-1 and V is TRBV2; TRBD1 aligns across 9 bases. The sequence came from a woman between 45 and 65 years old with acute or convalescent COVID-19. Material: peripheral blood. The CDR3 is CASRDRGAAEAFF. DNA for the CDR3: TGTGCCAGCAGGGACAGGGGTGCGGCTGAAGCTTTCTTT.